This entry lists 3 T cell receptor beta chains sequenced from one sample in a study of response to subunit inactivated influenza vaccine. TCRdb reanalysed the RT-PCR reads using MiXCR and keeps one entry per CDR3 protein. The profile shows 500,000 to 600,000 distinct CDR3 sequences, 10% to 15% of them singletons. Sequences were derived from PBMCs from blood, sampled 40 to 50 days after vaccination. The receptors were gathered from a man aged 50-59 years who received an inactivated influenza vaccine.

The table lists this clonotype with a few counts. The V and J genes are TRBV7-8 and TRBJ2-1; tentatively, D is TRBD1 (6 bases). The V gene lost 2 bases and the J gene lost 1 base, with 15 bases spanning the gap. CDR3 length: 17 residues. Germline V gene lookup returns CDR1 SGHVS and CDR2 FQNEAQ. This CDR3 is CASSLSRRGLSYNEQFF. CDR3 nucleotide sequence: TGTGCCAGCAGCTTATCCCGCAGGGGCCTATCCTACAATGAGCAGTTCTTC. The full variable domain, in which reference TRBV7-8 and TRBJ2-1 provide the parts outside the CDR3, is GAGVSQSPRYKVAKRGQDVALRCDPISGHVSLFWYQQALGQGPEFLTYFQNEAQLDKSGLPSDRFFAERPEGSVSTLKIQRTQQEDSAVYLCASSLSRRGLSYNEQFFGPGTRLTVL.

This clonotype was seen repeatedly, ten times or more. The chain employs TRBV12-3 or TRBV12-4 and TRBJ2-3; tentative D call: TRBD2 (6 bases). The CDR3 runs 15 residues. V lost 3 bases and J 2 bases, leaving 12 bases between the germline ends. CDR3 sequence (DNA): TGTGCCAGCAGTTTGAGCGGGTCTTTCACAGATACGCAGTATTTT. It is translated as CASSLSGSFTDTQYF.

This chain uses TRBV5-1 with TRBJ2-5; 7 positions agree with TRBD2. The germline V gene encodes CDR1 SGHRS and CDR2 YFSETQ. Trimming took 0 bases from V and 2 from J; bases not matched to a gene: 7. The CDR3 consists of 16 residues. The CDR3 DNA reads as TGCGCCAGCAGCTTGGGCGGGGGAAATATACAAGAGACCCAGTACTTC. Its protein product is CASSLGGGNIQETQYF.